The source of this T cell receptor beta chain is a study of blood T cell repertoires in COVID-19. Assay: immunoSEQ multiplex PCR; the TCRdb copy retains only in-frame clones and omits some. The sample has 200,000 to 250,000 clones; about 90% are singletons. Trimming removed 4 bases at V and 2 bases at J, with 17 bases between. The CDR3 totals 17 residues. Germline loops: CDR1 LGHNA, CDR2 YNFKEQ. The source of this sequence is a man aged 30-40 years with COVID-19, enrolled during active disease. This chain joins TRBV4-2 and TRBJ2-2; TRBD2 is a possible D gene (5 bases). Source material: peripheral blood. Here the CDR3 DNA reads TGTGCCAGCAGCCCCCCTAGGTGGCGGACTAACACCGGGGAGCTGTTTTTT. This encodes CASSPPRWRTNTGELFF.